This T cell receptor beta chain was documented in a study of blood T cell repertoires in COVID-19. Study background: Sites across the United States, Italy and Spain contributed samples from acute and convalescent COVID-19. T cells, B-cell-depleted T cells, or PBMCs provided the cDNA or gDNA that served as material.

Authors' data handling: Counts of nucleated cells, estimated from reference gene primer amplification, were obtained. This table comes from immunoSEQ multiplex PCR, and its TCRdb copy is limited to in-frame clones, with some not included. The D gene and trimming were derived from the DNA, and the V and J assignments and clone size from that table. There are fewer than 90,000 clones in the sample; 70% to 90% occur only once, and roughly 3.9% lies in the top ten. The V and J ends lost 1 base and 8 bases respectively, with 12 bases between them. Per the germline V gene, CDR1 is LNHDA and CDR2 is SQIVND (reference sequence). The CDR3 runs 14 residues.

Sequencing was done on a sample of peripheral blood. The sequence derives from a man aged 65-85 years with active COVID-19. V usage is TRBV19 and J usage is TRBJ2-1, with D perhaps matching TRBD2 (6 bases). Here the CDR3 DNA reads TGTGCCAGTAGTATAGTGGGGACGGGGGATGAGCAGTTCTTC. It specifies CASSIVGTGDEQFF.